The rows below give T cell receptor beta chains drawn from one sample of a study of CD8 T cells in ankylosing spondylitis. TCRdb fed the 5' RACE reads into MiXCR, producing one record per CDR3 protein. The sample holds around 88,000 distinct CDR3 sequences; about 9.1% are singletons and the top ten take approximately 4.6%. Sequencing was performed on blood, either unsorted or a sorted T cell fraction (not recorded which). Receptors originate from a male donor with ankylosing spondylitis or in good health (not recorded which). Both conserved end residues are part of each CDR3. Each record gives: D gene, J gene, V gene, clone size, CDR3 protein, CDR3 DNA. A D gene is named only where the DNA matches it firmly. Not all rows give a size; the values are once, few, many and, for expanded clones, a class.

>.|TRBJ2-7|TRBV5-1|many
CASSLGRDLYEQYF
TGCGCCAGCAGCTTGGGAAGAGATCTCTACGAGCAGTACTTC
>.|TRBJ2-7|TRBV6-5|many
CASSYQSTGIVNEQYF
TGTGCCAGCAGTTATCAGTCCACAGGGATAGTCAACGAGCAGTACTTC
>TRBD1|TRBJ1-1|TRBV7-9|many
CASSLDRGKTEAFF
TGTGCCAGCAGCTTGGACAGGGGAAAAACTGAAGCTTTCTTT
>.|TRBJ1-3|TRBV29-1|many
CGPGNTIYF
TGCGGACCTGGAAACACCATATATTTT
>.|TRBJ1-2|TRBV12-3/TRBV12-4|many
CASRSGTTYGYTF
TGTGCCAGCAGATCCGGCACCACTTATGGCTACACCTTC
>.|TRBJ2-3|TRBV5-8|.
CASSPLWLATSTDTQYF
TGTGCCAGCAGCCCCCTGTGGCTAGCGACGAGCACAGATACGCAGTATTTT
>.|TRBJ1-1|TRBV29-1|.
CSVRLRLGLEAFF
TGCAGCGTGCGACTTCGACTAGGTCTTGAAGCTTTCTTT
>TRBD1|TRBJ2-7|TRBV20-1|many
CSASDRVNPAYEQYF
TGCAGTGCTTCGGACAGGGTGAACCCTGCGTACGAGCAGTACTTC
>TRBD1|TRBJ1-5|TRBV7-2|many
CASSPRTGGDQPQHF
TGTGCCAGCAGCCCTCGGACAGGGGGGGATCAGCCCCAGCATTTT
>TRBD1|TRBJ2-7|TRBV29-1|many
CSVGGYRGSYEQYF
TGCAGCGTTGGGGGGTACAGGGGGTCCTACGAGCAGTACTTC
>.|TRBJ1-2|TRBV30|many
CAWTQQGRNYGYTF
TGTGCCTGGACTCAACAGGGTAGGAACTATGGCTACACCTTC
>.|TRBJ1-5|TRBV20-1|many
CSDSFNQPQHF
TGCAGCGACAGTTTCAATCAGCCCCAGCATTTT
>.|TRBJ2-7|TRBV5-5|many
CASSRRDTGEGYEQYF
TGTGCCAGCAGCCGGAGGGATACAGGGGAGGGCTACGAGCAGTACTTC
>.|TRBJ2-1|TRBV12-3/TRBV12-4|many
CASSTLYLTKNEQFF
TGTGCCAGCAGTACCTTGTATCTGACCAAGAATGAGCAGTTCTTC
>TRBD1|TRBJ2-1|TRBV20-1|few
CSARPGTGNNEQFF
TGCAGTGCTAGACCCGGGACAGGAAACAATGAGCAGTTCTTC
>.|TRBJ2-7|TRBV29-1|many
CSVGSLYEQYF
TGCAGCGTTGGCAGTTTATACGAGCAGTACTTC
>TRBD2|TRBJ2-3|TRBV20-1|.
CSALKRGIGTDTQYF
TGCAGTGCGCTAAAGCGGGGCATCGGCACAGATACGCAGTATTTT
>.|TRBJ1-6|TRBV20-1|few
CSASAGYNSPLHF
TGCAGTGCTAGCGCAGGGTATAATTCACCCCTCCACTTT
>.|TRBJ1-1|TRBV15|many
CATSRGWTEAFF
TGTGCCACCAGCAGAGGGTGGACTGAAGCTTTCTTT
>TRBD2|TRBJ2-3|TRBV29-1|many
CSVRLAGGNTDTQYF
TGCAGCGTTCGACTAGCGGGGGGCAACACAGATACGCAGTATTTT
>.|TRBJ2-1|TRBV7-8|many
CASSLGQAFNEQFF
TGTGCCAGCAGCTTAGGACAGGCCTTTAATGAGCAGTTCTTC
>.|TRBJ1-1|TRBV29-1|many
CSVEQQNTEAFF
TGCAGCGTTGAGCAGCAGAACACTGAAGCTTTCTTT
>TRBD1|TRBJ2-1|TRBV5-1|many
CASSSSGTAYNEQFF
TGCGCCAGCAGCTCTTCCGGGACAGCATACAATGAGCAGTTCTTC
>.|TRBJ2-3|TRBV12-3/TRBV12-4|many
CASSPQQGSDTQYF
TGTGCCAGCAGTCCCCAACAGGGTTCAGATACGCAGTATTTT
>.|TRBJ2-3|TRBV29-1|many
CSVVEITSTDTQYF
TGCAGCGTTGTGGAAATAACTAGCACAGATACGCAGTATTTT
>TRBD2|TRBJ2-1|TRBV7-9|many
CASSLFSGGNEQFF
TGTGCCAGCAGTCTTTTTAGCGGGGGCAATGAGCAGTTCTTC
>.|TRBJ2-1|TRBV6-5|.
CASSYRPLSSGSYNEQFF
TGTGCCAGCAGTTATCGACCCTTATCCTCCGGATCCTACAATGAGCAGTTCTTC
>.|TRBJ2-3|TRBV24-1|many
CATSDRGRTQYF
TGTGCCACCAGTGACCGGGGACGGACGCAGTATTTT
>.|TRBJ1-1|TRBV20-1|many
CSARFNTEAFF
TGCAGTGCTAGATTCAACACTGAAGCTTTCTTT
>.|TRBJ1-6|TRBV20-1|many
CSARALRTAKPMALHF
TGCAGTGCTAGAGCTCTCAGGACAGCGAAACCAATGGCCCTCCACTTT
>TRBD2|TRBJ2-1|TRBV7-2|many
CASSSGGASYNEQFF
TGTGCCAGCAGCTCCGGGGGGGCGTCATACAATGAGCAGTTCTTC
>.|TRBJ2-2|TRBV29-1|many
CSALGVTGELFF
TGCAGCGCCCTGGGGGTAACCGGGGAGCTGTTTTTT
>TRBD1|TRBJ2-5|TRBV29-1|few
CSGEHRDRGQETQYF
TGCAGCGGGGAGCACCGGGACAGGGGTCAGGAGACCCAGTACTTC
>TRBD1|TRBJ1-4|TRBV15|many
CATSRPQGAGDEKLFF
TGTGCCACCAGCAGACCGCAGGGGGCTGGTGATGAAAAACTGTTTTTT
>.|TRBJ1-2|TRBV9|many
CASSNTLNYGYTF
TGTGCCAGCAGCAACACACTGAATTATGGCTACACCTTC
>.|TRBJ1-2|TRBV9|many
CASSVDSYGYTF
TGTGCCAGCAGCGTTGACAGCTATGGCTACACCTTC
>.|TRBJ2-1|TRBV10-3|many
CATGGGHGGAWYNEQFF
TGTGCCACAGGGGGTGGTCACGGGGGGGCGTGGTACAATGAGCAGTTCTTC
>.|TRBJ2-1|TRBV24-1|many
CATSDPGVGEQFF
TGTGCCACCAGTGATCCAGGGGTGGGTGAGCAGTTCTTC